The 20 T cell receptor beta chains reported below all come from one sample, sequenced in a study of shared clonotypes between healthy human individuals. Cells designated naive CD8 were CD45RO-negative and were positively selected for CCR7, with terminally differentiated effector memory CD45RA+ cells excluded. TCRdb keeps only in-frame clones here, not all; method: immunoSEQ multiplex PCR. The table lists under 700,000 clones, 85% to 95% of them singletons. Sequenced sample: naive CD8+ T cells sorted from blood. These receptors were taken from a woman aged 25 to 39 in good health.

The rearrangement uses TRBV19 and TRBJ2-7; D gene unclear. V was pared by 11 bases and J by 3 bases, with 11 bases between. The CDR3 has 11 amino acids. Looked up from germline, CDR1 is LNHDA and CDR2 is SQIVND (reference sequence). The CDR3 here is CAVSDGYEQYF. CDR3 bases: TGTGCCGTGTCGGACGGCTACGAGCAGTACTTC.

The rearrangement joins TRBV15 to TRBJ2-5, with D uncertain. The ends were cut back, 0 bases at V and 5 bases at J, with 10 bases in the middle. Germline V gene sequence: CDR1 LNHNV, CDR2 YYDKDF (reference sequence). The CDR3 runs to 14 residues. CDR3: CATSRESALETQYF. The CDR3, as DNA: TGTGCCACCAGCAGAGAGTCAGCTTTGGAGACCCAGTACTTC.

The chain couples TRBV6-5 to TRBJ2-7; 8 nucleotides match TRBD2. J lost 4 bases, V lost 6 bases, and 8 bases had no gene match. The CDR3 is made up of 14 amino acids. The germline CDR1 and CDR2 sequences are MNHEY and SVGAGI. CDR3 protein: CASSSTGLVYEQYF. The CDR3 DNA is TGTGCCAGCAGCAGTACGGGACTAGTGTACGAGCAGTACTTC.

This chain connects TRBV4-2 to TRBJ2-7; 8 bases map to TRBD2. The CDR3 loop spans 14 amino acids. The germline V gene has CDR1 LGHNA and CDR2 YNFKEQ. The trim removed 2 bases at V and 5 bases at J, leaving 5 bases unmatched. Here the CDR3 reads CASSQSGSRDEQYF. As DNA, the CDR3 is TGTGCCAGCAGCCAAAGCGGGAGTAGAGACGAGCAGTACTTC.

The CDR3 sequence: CATQYRGGDEKLFF. The CDR3 DNA is TGTGCCACCCAATACAGGGGGGGAGATGAAAAACTGTTTTTT. The gene calls are TRBV15 and TRBJ1-4; 8 positions match TRBD1. Germline V lookup: CDR1 LNHNV, CDR2 YYDKDF (reference sequence). Trimming at V came to 8 bases and at J to 6 bases, leaving 8 bases not matched to a gene. The CDR3 contains 14 residues.

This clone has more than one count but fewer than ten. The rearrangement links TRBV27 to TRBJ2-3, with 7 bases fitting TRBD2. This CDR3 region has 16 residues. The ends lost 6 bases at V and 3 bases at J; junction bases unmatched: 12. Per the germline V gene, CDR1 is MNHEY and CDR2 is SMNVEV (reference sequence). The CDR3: CASSRVLASGTDTQYF. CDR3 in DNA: TGTGCCAGCAGCAGGGTATTGGCTAGCGGAACAGATACGCAGTATTTT.

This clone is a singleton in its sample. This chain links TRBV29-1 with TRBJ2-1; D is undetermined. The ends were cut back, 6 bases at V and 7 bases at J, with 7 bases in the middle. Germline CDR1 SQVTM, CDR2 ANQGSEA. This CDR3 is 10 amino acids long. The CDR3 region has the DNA TGCAGCGTGGAGTGGAATGAGCAGTTCTTC. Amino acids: CSVEWNEQFF.

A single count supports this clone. The CDR3 DNA follows: TGTGCCAGCAGCTCAACTACTAGGAGCTCCTACGAGCAGTACTTC. Translation: CASSSTTRSSYEQYF. The rearrangement joins TRBV7-9 to TRBJ2-7, with D possibly being TRBD2 (5 bases). V was clipped by 4 bases and J by 0 bases, with 13 bases between them. This CDR3 has 15 residues. Germline CDR1 reads SEHNR; CDR2 reads FQNEAQ (reference sequence).

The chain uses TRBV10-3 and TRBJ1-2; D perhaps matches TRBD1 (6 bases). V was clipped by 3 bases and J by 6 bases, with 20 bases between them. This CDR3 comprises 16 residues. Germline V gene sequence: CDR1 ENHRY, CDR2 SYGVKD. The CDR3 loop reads CAISESPGAPRDGYTF. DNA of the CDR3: TGTGCCATCAGTGAAAGCCCAGGGGCCCCGAGGGATGGCTACACCTTC.

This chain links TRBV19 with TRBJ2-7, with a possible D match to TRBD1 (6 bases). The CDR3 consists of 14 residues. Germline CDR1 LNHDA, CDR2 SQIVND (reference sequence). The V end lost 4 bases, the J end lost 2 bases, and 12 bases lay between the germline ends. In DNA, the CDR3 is TGTGCCAGTAGTACCGCGTGGACAGCCTACGAGCAGTACTTC. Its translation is CASSTAWTAYEQYF.

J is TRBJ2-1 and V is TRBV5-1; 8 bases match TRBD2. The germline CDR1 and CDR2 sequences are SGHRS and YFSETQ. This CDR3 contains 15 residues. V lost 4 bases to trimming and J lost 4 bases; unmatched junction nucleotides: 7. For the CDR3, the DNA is TGCGCCAGCAGCCACGGGACTAGACAATACAATGAGCAGTTCTTC. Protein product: CASSHGTRQYNEQFF.

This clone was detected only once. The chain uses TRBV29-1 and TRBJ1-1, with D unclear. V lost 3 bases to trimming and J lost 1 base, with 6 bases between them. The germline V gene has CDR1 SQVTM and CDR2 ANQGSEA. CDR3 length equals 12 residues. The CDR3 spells CSVDSGNTEAFF. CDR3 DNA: TGCAGCGTTGATTCAGGGAACACTGAAGCTTTCTTT. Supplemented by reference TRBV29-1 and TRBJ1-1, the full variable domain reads SAVISQKPSRDICQRGTSLTIQCQVDSQVTMMFWYRQQPGQSLTLIATANQGSEATYESGFVIDKFPISRPNLTFSTLTVSNMSPEDSSIYLCSVDSGNTEAFFGQGTRLTVV.

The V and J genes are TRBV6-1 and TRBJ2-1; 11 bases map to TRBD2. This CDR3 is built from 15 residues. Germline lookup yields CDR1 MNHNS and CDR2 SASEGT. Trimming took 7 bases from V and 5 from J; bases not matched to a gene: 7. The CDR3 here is CASTAGLAADNEQFF. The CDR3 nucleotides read TGTGCCAGCACCGCGGGACTAGCGGCCGACAATGAGCAGTTCTTC.

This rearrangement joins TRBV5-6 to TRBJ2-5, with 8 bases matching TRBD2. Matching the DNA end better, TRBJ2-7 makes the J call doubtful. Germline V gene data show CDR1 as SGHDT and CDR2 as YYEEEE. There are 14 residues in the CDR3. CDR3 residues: CASSLAGLGYEQYF. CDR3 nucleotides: TGTGCCAGCAGTTTAGCGGGACTTGGATACGAGCAGTACTTC.

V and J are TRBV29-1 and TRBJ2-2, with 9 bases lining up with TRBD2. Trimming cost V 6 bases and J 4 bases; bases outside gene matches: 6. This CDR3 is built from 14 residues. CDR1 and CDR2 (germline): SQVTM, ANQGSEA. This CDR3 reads CSVLSGSGTGELFF. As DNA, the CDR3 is TGCAGCGTACTTAGCGGGAGTGGCACCGGGGAGCTGTTTTTT.

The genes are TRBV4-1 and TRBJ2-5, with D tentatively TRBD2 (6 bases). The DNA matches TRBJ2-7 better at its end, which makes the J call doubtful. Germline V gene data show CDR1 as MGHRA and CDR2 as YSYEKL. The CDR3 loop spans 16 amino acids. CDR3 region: CASSQFYQGGSDEQYF. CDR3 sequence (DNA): TGCGCCAGCAGCCAATTCTATCAGGGAGGATCGGACGAGCAGTACTTC.

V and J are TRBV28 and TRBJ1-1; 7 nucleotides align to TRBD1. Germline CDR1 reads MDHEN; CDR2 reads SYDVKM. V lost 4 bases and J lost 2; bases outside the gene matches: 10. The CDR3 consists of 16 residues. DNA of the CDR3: TGTGCCAGCAGTTCGTACAGGGGCGACTTAAACACTGAAGCTTTCTTT. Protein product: CASSSYRGDLNTEAFF.

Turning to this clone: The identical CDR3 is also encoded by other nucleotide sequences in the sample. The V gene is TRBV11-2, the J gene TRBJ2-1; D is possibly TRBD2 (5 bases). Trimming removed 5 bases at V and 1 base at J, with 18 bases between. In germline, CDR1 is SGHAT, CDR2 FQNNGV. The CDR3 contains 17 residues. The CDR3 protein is CASSLGPSGSSYNEQFF. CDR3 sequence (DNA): TGTGCCAGCAGCCTCGGCCCGAGCGGTTCTTCCTACAATGAGCAGTTCTTC.

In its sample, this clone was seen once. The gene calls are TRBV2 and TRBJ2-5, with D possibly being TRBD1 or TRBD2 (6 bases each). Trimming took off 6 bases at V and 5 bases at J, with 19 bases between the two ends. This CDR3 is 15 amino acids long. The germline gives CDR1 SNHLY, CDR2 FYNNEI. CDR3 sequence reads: CASSPGAPPGETQYF. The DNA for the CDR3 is TGTGCCAGCAGCCCGGGGGCCCCACCGGGCGAGACCCAGTACTTC.

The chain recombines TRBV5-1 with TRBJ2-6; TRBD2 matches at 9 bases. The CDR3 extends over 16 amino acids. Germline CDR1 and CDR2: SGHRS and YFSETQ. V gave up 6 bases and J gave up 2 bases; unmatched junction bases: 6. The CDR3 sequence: CASTLAGVTGANVLTF. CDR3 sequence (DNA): TGCGCCAGCACCTTAGCGGGAGTCACTGGGGCCAACGTCCTGACTTTC.